The clone carrying this T cell receptor beta chain was detected only once. Time point defined: sample taken at primary tumor resection. Sequencing was performed on whole RNA extracted from tumor and nontumor lung tissue, or from frozen PBMC, and the material was left unsorted. Untreated early-stage non-small cell lung cancer patients, around 70 in total, were the donors. The entry originates in a study of spatial heterogeneity in lung cancer. Across the whole study: Alpha-chain detections were consistently fewer than beta-chain detections among the sequences. For the average unique TCR and UMI combination, more than eight occurrences appeared in raw reads.

Per germline, CDR1 SGHNT and CDR2 YENEEA. V dropped 5 bases and J dropped 1 base, with 11 bases sitting between them. The CDR3 contains 14 residues. TCRdb ran MiXCR on the 5' RACE reads and lists one entry per CDR3 protein. The sample carries 25,000 to 30,000 distinct CDR3 sequences, 8.4% recorded once. This clonotype was sampled from a female donor with early-stage non-small cell lung cancer. This rearrangement joins TRBV11-3 to TRBJ1-1; D unclear. Specimen: PBMCs, collected at surgery. The CDR3 DNA is TGTGCCAGCAGCATCACGAGAGCGAACACTGAAGCTTTCTTT. Protein: CASSITRANTEAFF.